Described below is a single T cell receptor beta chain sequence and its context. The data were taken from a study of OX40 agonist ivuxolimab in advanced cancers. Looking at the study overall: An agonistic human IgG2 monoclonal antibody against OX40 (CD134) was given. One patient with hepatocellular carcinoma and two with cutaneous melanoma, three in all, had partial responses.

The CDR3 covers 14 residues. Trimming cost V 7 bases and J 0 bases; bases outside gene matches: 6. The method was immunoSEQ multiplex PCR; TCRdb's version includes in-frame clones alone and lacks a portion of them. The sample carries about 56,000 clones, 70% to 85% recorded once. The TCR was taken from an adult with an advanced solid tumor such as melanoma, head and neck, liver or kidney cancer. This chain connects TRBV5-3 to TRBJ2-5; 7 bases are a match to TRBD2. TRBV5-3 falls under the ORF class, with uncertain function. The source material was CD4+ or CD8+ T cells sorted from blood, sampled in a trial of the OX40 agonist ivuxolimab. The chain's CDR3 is CARYRRGYQETQYF. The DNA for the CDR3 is TGTGCCAGATACCGGCGGGGGTACCAAGAGACCCAGTACTTC.